This T cell receptor (beta chain) is from a study of T-cell memory formation after mild COVID-19. Study-level points and caveats: Whereas later expanders leaned CD4+, clones contracting day 15 to 85 showed a balanced CD4/CD8 makeup. Several responding clones turned up in pre-infection memory, indicating that cross-reactive memory may have taken part. Those CD4+ clones that contracted were mainly in CM and EM (CD8+ ones in EMRA).

The CDR3 runs 14 residues. V dropped 7 bases and J dropped 5 bases, with 18 bases sitting between them. The V gene's germline CDR1 is SQVTM and CDR2 ANQGSEA. Remarks on this clonotype: The antigen remains undetermined.

Libraries for TCRalpha and TCRbeta carried sample barcodes and unique molecular identifiers via 5'RACE. TCRdb recomputed calls from the 5' RACE reads with MiXCR, one row per CDR3 protein. Among around 300,000 distinct CDR3 sequences listed, approximately 7.6% were seen once. The source material was PBMCs or a T cell subset sorted from them (not recorded which). The V and J genes are TRBV29-1 and TRBJ1-5; possibly TRBD1 for D (5 bases). The receptor was derived from a man younger than 35 who had mild COVID-19 (a few samples of this study predate the infection). Cell type and time point are not known. The CDR3 coding sequence is TGCAGCGCCCTGGGGGAAGGCCGGGATCAGCCCCAGCATTTT. Its translation: CSALGEGRDQPQHF.